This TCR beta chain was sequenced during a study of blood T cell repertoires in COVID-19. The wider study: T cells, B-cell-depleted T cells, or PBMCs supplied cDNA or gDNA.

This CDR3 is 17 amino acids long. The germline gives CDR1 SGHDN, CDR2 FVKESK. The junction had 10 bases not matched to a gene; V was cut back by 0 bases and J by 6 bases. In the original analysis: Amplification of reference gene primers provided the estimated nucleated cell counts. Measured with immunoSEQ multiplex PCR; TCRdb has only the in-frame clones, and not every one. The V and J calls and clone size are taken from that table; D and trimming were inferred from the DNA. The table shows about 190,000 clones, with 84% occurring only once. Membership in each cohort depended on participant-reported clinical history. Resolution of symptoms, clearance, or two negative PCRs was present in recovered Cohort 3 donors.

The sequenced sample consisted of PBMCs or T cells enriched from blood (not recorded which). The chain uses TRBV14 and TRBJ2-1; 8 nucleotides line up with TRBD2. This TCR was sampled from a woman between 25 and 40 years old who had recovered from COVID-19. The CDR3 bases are TGTGCCAGCAGCCAAGATAGGTCGGGGGGGCCTTTCAATGAGCAGTTCTTC. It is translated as CASSQDRSGGPFNEQFF.